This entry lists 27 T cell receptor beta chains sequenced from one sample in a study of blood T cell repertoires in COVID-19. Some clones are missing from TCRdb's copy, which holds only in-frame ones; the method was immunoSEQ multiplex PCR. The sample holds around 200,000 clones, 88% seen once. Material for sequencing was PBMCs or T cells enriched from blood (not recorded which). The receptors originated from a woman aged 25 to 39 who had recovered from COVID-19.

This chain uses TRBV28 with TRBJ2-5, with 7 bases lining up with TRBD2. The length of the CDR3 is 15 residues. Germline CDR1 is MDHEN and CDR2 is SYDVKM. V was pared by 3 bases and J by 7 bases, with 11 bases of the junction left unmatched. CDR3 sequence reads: CASSLRGTLRPTQYF. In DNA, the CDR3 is TGTGCCAGCAGTTTGCGGGGGACGCTGAGACCGACCCAGTACTTC.

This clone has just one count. CDR3 DNA sequence: TGTGCCAGCTTACAGGGGGCTCACACTGAAGCTTTCTTT. It codes for CASLQGAHTEAFF. The V gene is TRBV6-5, the J gene TRBJ1-1, with 9 bases matching TRBD1. Losses at the gene ends were 8 bases for V and 3 bases for J; bases not matched to a gene: 4. Germline lookup yields CDR1 MNHEY and CDR2 SVGAGI. CDR3 length: 13 residues.

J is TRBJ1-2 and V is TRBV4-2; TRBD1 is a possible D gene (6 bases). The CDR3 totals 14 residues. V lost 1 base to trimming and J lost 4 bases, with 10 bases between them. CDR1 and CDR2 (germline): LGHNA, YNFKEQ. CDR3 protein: CASSQAGVPYGYTF. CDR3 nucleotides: TGTGCCAGCAGCCAAGCAGGGGTTCCCTATGGCTACACCTTC.

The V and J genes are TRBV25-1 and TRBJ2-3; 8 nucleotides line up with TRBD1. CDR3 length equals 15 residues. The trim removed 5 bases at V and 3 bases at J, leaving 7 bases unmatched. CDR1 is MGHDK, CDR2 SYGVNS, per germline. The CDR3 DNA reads TGTGCCAGCAGTTCACCAGGGGGCGGTACAGATACGCAGTATTTT. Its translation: CASSSPGGGTDTQYF. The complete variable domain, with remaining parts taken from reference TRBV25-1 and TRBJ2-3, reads EADIYQTPRYLVIGTGKKITLECSQTMGHDKMYWYQQDPGMELHLIHYSYGVNSTEKGDLSSESTVSRIRTEHFPLTLESARPSHTSQYLCASSSPGGGTDTQYFGPGTRLTVL.

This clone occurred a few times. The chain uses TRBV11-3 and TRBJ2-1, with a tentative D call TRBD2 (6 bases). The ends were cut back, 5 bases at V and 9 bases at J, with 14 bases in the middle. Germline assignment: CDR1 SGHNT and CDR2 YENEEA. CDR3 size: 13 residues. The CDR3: CASSAGTVSEQFF. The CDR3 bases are TGTGCCAGCAGCGCGGGGACTGTCAGTGAGCAGTTCTTC.

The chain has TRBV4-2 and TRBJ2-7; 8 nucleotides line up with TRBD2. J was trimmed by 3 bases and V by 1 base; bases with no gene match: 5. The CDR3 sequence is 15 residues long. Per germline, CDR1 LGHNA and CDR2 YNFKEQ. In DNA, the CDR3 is TGTGCCAGCAGCCAAGGTAGCGGGGAGAACTACGAGCAGTACTTC. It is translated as CASSQGSGENYEQYF.

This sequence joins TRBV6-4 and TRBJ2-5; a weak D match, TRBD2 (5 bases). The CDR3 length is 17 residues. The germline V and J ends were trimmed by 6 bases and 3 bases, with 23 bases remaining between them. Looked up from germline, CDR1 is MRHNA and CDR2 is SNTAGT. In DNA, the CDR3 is TGTGCCAGCAGCTCCCCGTGGGCCGACTACCGGAAAGAGACCCAGTACTTC. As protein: CASSSPWADYRKETQYF.

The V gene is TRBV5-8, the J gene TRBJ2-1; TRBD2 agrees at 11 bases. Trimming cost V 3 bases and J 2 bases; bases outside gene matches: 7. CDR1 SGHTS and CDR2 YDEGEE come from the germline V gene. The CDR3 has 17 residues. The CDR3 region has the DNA TGTGCCAGCAGCTCCTCACCACTAGCGGGGGCCTACAATGAGCAGTTCTTC. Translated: CASSSSPLAGAYNEQFF.

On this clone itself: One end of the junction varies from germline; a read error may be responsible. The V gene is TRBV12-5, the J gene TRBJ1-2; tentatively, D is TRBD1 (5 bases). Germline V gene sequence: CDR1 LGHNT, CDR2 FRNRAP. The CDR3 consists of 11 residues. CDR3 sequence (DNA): TGTGCTAGTGGTATAGGGTCAGGGCCAAGCTTC. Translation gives CASGIGSGPSF.

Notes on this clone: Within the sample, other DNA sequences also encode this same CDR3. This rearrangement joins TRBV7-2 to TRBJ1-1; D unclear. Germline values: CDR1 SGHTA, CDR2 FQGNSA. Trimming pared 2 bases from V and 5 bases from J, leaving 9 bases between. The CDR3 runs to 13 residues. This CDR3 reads CASSLTGDTEAFF. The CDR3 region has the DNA TGTGCCAGCAGCTTAACGGGTGATACTGAAGCTTTCTTT.

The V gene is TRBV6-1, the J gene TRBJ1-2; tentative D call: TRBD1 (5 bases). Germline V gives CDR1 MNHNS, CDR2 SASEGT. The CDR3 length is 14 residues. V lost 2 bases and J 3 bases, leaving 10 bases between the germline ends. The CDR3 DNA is TGTGCCAGCAGTGAATGGGCAGGGTACTATGGCTACACCTTC. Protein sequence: CASSEWAGYYGYTF.

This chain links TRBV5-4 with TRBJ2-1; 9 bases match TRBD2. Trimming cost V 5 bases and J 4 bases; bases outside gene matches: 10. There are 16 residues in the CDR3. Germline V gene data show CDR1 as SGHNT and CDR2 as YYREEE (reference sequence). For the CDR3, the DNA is TGTGCCAGCAGTATTAGCGGGGGAAGCTATTACAATGAGCAGTTCTTC. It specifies CASSISGGSYYNEQFF.

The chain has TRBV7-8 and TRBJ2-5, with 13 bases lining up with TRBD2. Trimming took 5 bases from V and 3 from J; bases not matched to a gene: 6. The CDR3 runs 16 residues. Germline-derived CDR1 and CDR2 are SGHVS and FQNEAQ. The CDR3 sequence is CASSPGLAGAEETQYF. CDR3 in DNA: TGTGCCAGCAGCCCCGGACTAGCGGGGGCAGAAGAGACCCAGTACTTC. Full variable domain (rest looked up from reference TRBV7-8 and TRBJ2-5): GAGVSQSPRYKVAKRGQDVALRCDPISGHVSLFWYQQALGQGPEFLTYFQNEAQLDKSGLPSDRFFAERPEGSVSTLKIQRTQQEDSAVYLCASSPGLAGAEETQYFGPGTRLLVL.

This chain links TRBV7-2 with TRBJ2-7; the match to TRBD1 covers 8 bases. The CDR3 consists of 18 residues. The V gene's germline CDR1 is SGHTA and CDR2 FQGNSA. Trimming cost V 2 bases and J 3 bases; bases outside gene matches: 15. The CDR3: CASSLRSHLDRALYEQYF. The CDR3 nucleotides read TGTGCCAGCAGCTTACGTTCCCATCTGGACAGGGCCCTCTACGAGCAGTACTTC. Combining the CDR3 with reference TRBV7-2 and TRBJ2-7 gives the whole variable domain GAGVSQSPSNKVTEKGKDVELRCDPISGHTALYWYRQSLGQGLEFLIYFQGNSAPDKSGLPSDRFSAERTGGSVSTLTIQRTQQEDSAVYLCASSLRSHLDRALYEQYFGPGTRLTVT.

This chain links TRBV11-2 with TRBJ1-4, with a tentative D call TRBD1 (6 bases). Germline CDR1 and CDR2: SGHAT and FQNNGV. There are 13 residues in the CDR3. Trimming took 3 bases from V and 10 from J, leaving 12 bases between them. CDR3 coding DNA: TGTGCCAGCAGCTTGCAGGGAGGGGGAAAACTGTTTTTT. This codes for CASSLQGGGKLFF.

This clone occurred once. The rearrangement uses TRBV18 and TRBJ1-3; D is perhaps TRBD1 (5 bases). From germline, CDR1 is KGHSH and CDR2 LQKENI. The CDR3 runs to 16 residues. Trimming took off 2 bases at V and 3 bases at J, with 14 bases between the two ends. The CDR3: CASSPSTGDRGNTIYF. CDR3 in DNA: TGTGCCAGCTCACCATCAACAGGTGACCGTGGAAACACCATATATTTT. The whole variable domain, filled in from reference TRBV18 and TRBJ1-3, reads NAGVMQNPRHLVRRRGQEARLRCSPMKGHSHVYWYRQLPEEGLKFMVYLQKENIIDESGMPKERFSAEFPKEGPSILRIQQVVRGDSAAYFCASSPSTGDRGNTIYFGEGSWLTVV.

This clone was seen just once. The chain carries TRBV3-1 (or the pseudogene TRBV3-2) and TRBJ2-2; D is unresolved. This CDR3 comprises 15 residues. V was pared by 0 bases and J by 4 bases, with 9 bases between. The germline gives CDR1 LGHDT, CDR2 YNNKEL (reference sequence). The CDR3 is CASSQDGLGTGELFF. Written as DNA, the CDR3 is TGTGCCAGCAGCCAAGACGGCCTAGGCACCGGGGAGCTGTTTTTT.

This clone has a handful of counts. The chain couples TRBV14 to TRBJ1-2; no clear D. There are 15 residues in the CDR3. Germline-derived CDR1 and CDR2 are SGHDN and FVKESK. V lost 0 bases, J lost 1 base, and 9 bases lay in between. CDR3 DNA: TGTGCCAGCAGCCAAGACAGGTCTTTTAACTATGGCTACACCTTC. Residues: CASSQDRSFNYGYTF. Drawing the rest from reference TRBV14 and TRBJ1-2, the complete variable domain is EAGVTQFPSHSVIEKGQTVTLRCDPISGHDNLYWYRRVMGKEIKFLLHFVKESKQDESGMPNNRFLAERTGGTYSTLKVQPAELEDSGVYFCASSQDRSFNYGYTFGSGTRLTVV.

CDR3 in DNA: TGTGCCAGCAGCATCAAGATCCGTGGAGCTTACAATGAGCAGTTCTTC. Encoded protein: CASSIKIRGAYNEQFF. J is TRBJ2-1 and V is TRBV11-1; no definite D call. The V end was cut by 5 bases, the J end by 4 bases, with 18 bases between. Germline values: CDR1 SGHAT, CDR2 FQDESV (reference sequence). CDR3 length: 16 residues.

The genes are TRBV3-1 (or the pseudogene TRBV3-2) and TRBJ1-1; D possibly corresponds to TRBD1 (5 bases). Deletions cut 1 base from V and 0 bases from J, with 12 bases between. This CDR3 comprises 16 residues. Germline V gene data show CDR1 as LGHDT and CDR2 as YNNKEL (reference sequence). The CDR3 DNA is TGTGCCAGCAGCCAAGCGAAGGGACTGGTGAACACTGAAGCTTTCTTT. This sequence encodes CASSQAKGLVNTEAFF.

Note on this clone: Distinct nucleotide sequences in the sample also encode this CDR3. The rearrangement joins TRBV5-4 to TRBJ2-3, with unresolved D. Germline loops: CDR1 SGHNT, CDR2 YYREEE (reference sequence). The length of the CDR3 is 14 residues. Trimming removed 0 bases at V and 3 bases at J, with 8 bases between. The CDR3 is CASSLDRSTDTQYF. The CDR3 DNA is TGTGCCAGCAGCTTGGATAGATCGACAGATACGCAGTATTTT.

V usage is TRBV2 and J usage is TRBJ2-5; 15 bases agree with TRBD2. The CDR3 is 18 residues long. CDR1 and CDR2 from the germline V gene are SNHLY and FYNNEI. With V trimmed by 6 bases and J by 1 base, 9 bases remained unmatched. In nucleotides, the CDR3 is TGTGCCAGCAGCGACGGACTAGCGGGGGGGCCTTCCCAAGAGACCCAGTACTTC. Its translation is CASSDGLAGGPSQETQYF. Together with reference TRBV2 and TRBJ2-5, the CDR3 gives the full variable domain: EPEVTQTPSHQVTQMGQEVILRCVPISNHLYFYWYRQILGQKVEFLVSFYNNEISEKSEIFDDQFSVERPDGSNFTLKIRSTKLEDSAMYFCASSDGLAGGPSQETQYFGPGTRLLVL.

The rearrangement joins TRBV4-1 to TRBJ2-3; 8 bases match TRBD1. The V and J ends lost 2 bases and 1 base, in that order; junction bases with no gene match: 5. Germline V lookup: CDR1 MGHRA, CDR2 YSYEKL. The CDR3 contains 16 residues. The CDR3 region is CASSQTPGQGTDTQYF. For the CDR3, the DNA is TGCGCCAGCAGCCAAACCCCGGGACAGGGCACAGATACGCAGTATTTT.

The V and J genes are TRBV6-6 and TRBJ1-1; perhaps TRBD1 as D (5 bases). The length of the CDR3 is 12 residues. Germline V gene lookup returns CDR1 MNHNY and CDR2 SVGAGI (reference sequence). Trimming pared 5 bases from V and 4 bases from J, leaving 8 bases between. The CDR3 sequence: CASSPDSTEAFF. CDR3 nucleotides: TGTGCCAGCAGTCCTGACAGCACTGAAGCTTTCTTT.

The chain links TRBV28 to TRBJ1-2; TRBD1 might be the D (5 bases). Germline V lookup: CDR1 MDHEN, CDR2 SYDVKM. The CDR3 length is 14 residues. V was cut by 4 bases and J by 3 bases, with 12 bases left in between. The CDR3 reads CASSSLAGHYGYTF. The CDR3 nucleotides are TGTGCCAGCAGTTCCCTGGCAGGGCACTATGGCTACACCTTC.

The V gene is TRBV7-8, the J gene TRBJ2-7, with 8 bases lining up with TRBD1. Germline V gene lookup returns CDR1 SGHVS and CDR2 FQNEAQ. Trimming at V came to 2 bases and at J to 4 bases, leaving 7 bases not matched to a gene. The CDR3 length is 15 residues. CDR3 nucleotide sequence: TGTGCCAGCAGCTTATCGGACAGGGTGATATACGAGCAGTACTTC. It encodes CASSLSDRVIYEQYF. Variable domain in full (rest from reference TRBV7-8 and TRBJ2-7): GAGVSQSPRYKVAKRGQDVALRCDPISGHVSLFWYQQALGQGPEFLTYFQNEAQLDKSGLPSDRFFAERPEGSVSTLKIQRTQQEDSAVYLCASSLSDRVIYEQYFGPGTRLTVT.

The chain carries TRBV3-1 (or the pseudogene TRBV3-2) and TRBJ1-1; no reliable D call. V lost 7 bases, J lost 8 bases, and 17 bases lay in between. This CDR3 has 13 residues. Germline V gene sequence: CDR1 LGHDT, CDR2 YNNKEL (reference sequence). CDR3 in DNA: TGTGCCAGCACCCCTGGGGAGACGGGAGAAGCTTTCTTT. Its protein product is CASTPGETGEAFF.